These 17 T cell receptor beta chains were sequenced from one sample in a study of cytomegalovirus exposure and HLA in healthy donors. The PCR was carried out with 60 Vbeta primers and 13 Jbeta primers. The repertoire was sequenced with immunoSEQ multiplex PCR; TCRdb's copy has only in-frame clones and lacks some. The repertoire holds some 190,000 clones, with about 80% as singletons. The sample taken for sequencing was PBMCs. These receptors originate from a man aged 35-49 years in good health and CMV-seronegative.

The sample holds one count of this clone. The chain links TRBV27 to TRBJ1-1; the D is unclear. The V and J ends lost 3 bases and 0 bases respectively, with 5 bases between them. Per germline, CDR1 MNHEY and CDR2 SMNVEV (reference sequence). The CDR3 has 13 residues. In DNA form, the CDR3 reads TGTGCCAGCAGTTTTTATTTGAACACTGAAGCTTTCTTT. Protein sequence: CASSFYLNTEAFF.

The rearrangement links TRBV4-3 to TRBJ2-2; D possibly corresponds to TRBD1 (5 bases). This CDR3 is 15 amino acids long. Trimming removed 3 bases at V and 6 bases at J, with 14 bases between. Germline CDR1 reads LGHNA; CDR2 reads YSLEER. CDR3 DNA sequence: TGCGCCAGCAGCCAGTACAGGTTAAGTCCCGGGGAGCTGTTTTTT. As protein: CASSQYRLSPGELFF.

The genes are TRBV4-3 and TRBJ2-2; a possible D gene is TRBD1 (5 bases). The CDR3 contains 16 residues. Germline loops: CDR1 LGHNA, CDR2 YSLEER. V lost 0 bases to trimming and J lost 2 bases, with 10 bases between them. The CDR3 nucleotides read TGCGCCAGCAGCCAAGAAGGGGCTAGTAACACCGGGGAGCTGTTTTTT. Its translation: CASSQEGASNTGELFF.

This clone was observed a few times. The chain carries TRBV29-1 and TRBJ2-3; tentative D call: TRBD1 (6 bases). V was trimmed by 5 bases and J by 5 bases, leaving 23 bases between them. CDR1 is SQVTM, CDR2 ANQGSEA, per germline. The CDR3 extends over 16 amino acids. The CDR3 region is CSVKGQGHLSLDTQYF. The CDR3 DNA reads as TGCAGCGTTAAGGGTCAGGGGCATTTGTCCCTAGATACGCAGTATTTT.

The CDR3 DNA reads TGTGCCAGCAGTTTATTGGGGCCCGGCTACACCTTC. It is translated as CASSLLGPGYTF. The chain combines TRBV28 with TRBJ1-2; D is perhaps TRBD1 (5 bases). This CDR3 is built from 12 residues. Germline CDR1 MDHEN, CDR2 SYDVKM. Trimming removed 1 base from V and 8 bases from J, with 8 bases in between.

The CDR3, as DNA: TGCGCCAGCAGCCCGGACAGCCAAGAGACCCAGTACTTC. It specifies CASSPDSQETQYF. The chain carries TRBV5-1 and TRBJ2-5, with a weak D call TRBD1 (6 bases). CDR1 and CDR2 from the germline V gene are SGHRS and YFSETQ. Trimming took off 4 bases at V and 1 base at J, with 8 bases between the two ends. The CDR3 sequence is 13 residues long.

A few counts support this clone. V is TRBV5-5 and J is TRBJ1-3; TRBD1 agrees at 7 bases. The V segment lost 0 bases and the J segment 3 bases; nucleotides outside the gene matches: 3. The CDR3 loop spans 15 amino acids. Germline V gives CDR1 SGHKS, CDR2 YYEKEE (reference sequence). CDR3 nucleotide sequence: TGTGCCAGCAGCTTGGTGGCAGGGGGTGGAAACACCATATATTTT. Its protein is CASSLVAGGGNTIYF.

Comment on this clone: Other DNA sequences of this sample code for an identical CDR3. This sequence joins TRBV5-4 and TRBJ2-2; 11 nucleotides match TRBD2. CDR1 SGHNT and CDR2 YYREEE come from the germline V gene (reference sequence). After removal of 2 bases from V and 9 bases from J, the junction contained 9 bases not matched to a gene. The CDR3 is 16 residues long. The CDR3 loop reads CASSFGLAGGSRELFF. As DNA, the CDR3 is TGTGCCAGCAGCTTCGGGCTAGCGGGAGGATCCCGGGAGCTGTTTTTT. The entire variable domain, with the rest obtained from reference TRBV5-4 and TRBJ2-2, is as follows: ETGVTQSPTHLIKTRGQQVTLRCSSQSGHNTVSWYQQALGQGPQFIFQYYREEENGRGNFPPRFSGLQFPNYSSELNVNALELDDSALYLCASSFGLAGGSRELFFGEGSRLTVL.

The genes are TRBV4-3 and TRBJ2-2, with 9 bases identical to TRBD1. Unmatched junction bases numbered 2, after V lost 0 bases and J lost 0 bases. In germline, CDR1 is LGHNA, CDR2 YSLEER. CDR3 size: 17 residues. The DNA for the CDR3 is TGCGCCAGCAGCCAAGATAGACAGGGGGCGAACACCGGGGAGCTGTTTTTT. Its protein product is CASSQDRQGANTGELFF.

The V call is TRBV6-1, the J call TRBJ2-1, with a possible D match to TRBD1 (6 bases). This CDR3 spans 14 amino acids. The V end was cut by 7 bases, the J end by 4 bases, with 14 bases between. Germline CDR1 is MNHNS and CDR2 is SASEGT. This chain's CDR3 is CASNLRGTYNEQFF. The CDR3 DNA reads TGTGCCAGCAATTTAAGGGGGACGTACAATGAGCAGTTCTTC.

The chain employs TRBV29-1 and TRBJ1-1, with a possible D match to TRBD1 (6 bases). This CDR3 spans 14 amino acids. The germline V and J ends were trimmed by 3 bases and 5 bases, with 16 bases remaining between them. Looked up from germline, CDR1 is SQVTM and CDR2 is ANQGSEA. For the CDR3, the DNA is TGCAGCGTTGAGCGGGGGGCGCAGGGGACTGAAGCTTTCTTT. Residues: CSVERGAQGTEAFF.

V gene TRBV6-4 combines with J gene TRBJ1-3, with D possibly matching TRBD1 (6 bases). CDR1 MRHNA and CDR2 SNTAGT come from the germline V gene. The CDR3 length is 14 residues. The V end lost 6 bases, the J end lost 2 bases, and 11 bases lay between the germline ends. CDR3 in DNA: TGTGCCAGCAGGGGACACTTCCCTGGAAACACCATATATTTT. It encodes CASRGHFPGNTIYF.

This sequence joins TRBV7-2 and TRBJ1-4; 8 nucleotides align to TRBD1. The V segment lost 5 bases and the J segment 5 bases; nucleotides outside the gene matches: 1. Germline assignment: CDR1 SGHTA and CDR2 FQGNSA. The CDR3 runs to 13 residues. This chain's CDR3 is CASSRDRNEKLFF. DNA for the CDR3: TGTGCCAGCAGCAGGGACAGGAATGAAAAACTGTTTTTT.

This chain uses TRBV19 with TRBJ2-7; D perhaps matches TRBD1 (6 bases). This CDR3 has 12 residues. Germline CDR1 reads LNHDA; CDR2 reads SQIVND (reference sequence). The V gene lost 10 bases and the J gene lost 6 bases, with 16 bases spanning the gap. Here the CDR3 reads CATSRGSGEQYF. The CDR3 DNA follows: TGTGCCACCAGCAGGGGATCGGGCGAGCAGTACTTC.

The rearrangement uses TRBV28 and TRBJ1-5, with 9 bases identical to TRBD1. Germline values: CDR1 MDHEN, CDR2 SYDVKM. With 5 bases clipped from V and 3 bases from J, the junction kept 5 bases outside the gene matches. This CDR3 has 15 amino acids. The chain's CDR3 is CASSGRTGANQPQHF. CDR3 DNA sequence: TGTGCCAGCAGTGGCCGGACAGGGGCCAATCAGCCCCAGCATTTT.

V and J are TRBV2 and TRBJ1-2; 10 nucleotides match TRBD1. With V trimmed by 10 bases and J by 7 bases, 9 bases remained unmatched. This CDR3 has 13 amino acids. Germline values: CDR1 SNHLY, CDR2 FYNNEI. In DNA form, the CDR3 reads TGTGCCAACGAGGACAGGGGGGCAGCTGGCTACACCTTC. Amino acid sequence: CANEDRGAAGYTF. The complete variable domain, with remaining parts taken from reference TRBV2 and TRBJ1-2, reads EPEVTQTPSHQVTQMGQEVILRCVPISNHLYFYWYRQILGQKVEFLVSFYNNEISEKSEIFDDQFSVERPDGSNFTLKIRSTKLEDSAMYFCANEDRGAAGYTFGSGTRLTVV.

A remark on this clone: The same CDR3 is also encoded by other DNA sequences in this sample. V and J are TRBV19 and TRBJ2-7; TRBD1 matches at 8 bases. The CDR3 loop spans 13 amino acids. CDR1 and CDR2 from the germline V gene are LNHDA and SQIVND (reference sequence). V lost 6 bases and J lost 1; bases outside the gene matches: 2. The CDR3 loop is CASSRQGSYEQYF. CDR3 DNA: TGTGCCAGTAGCAGACAGGGGTCCTACGAGCAGTACTTC.